The 21 T cell receptor beta chains below come from one sample, sequenced in a study of cytomegalovirus exposure and HLA in healthy donors. PCR used 60 Vbeta primers and 13 Jbeta primers. The assay was immunoSEQ multiplex PCR, and TCRdb's table has in-frame clones only and misses some. Here the sample spans about 120,000 clones, under 85% being singletons. Sequences were obtained from PBMCs. These receptors originate from a man between 40 and 49 years old in good health and CMV-seropositive.

This sequence joins TRBV5-1 and TRBJ2-5, with 8 bases fitting TRBD1. The J segment lost 7 bases and the V segment lost 3 bases, leaving 8 bases of the junction unmatched. This CDR3 is built from 14 residues. CDR1 and CDR2 (germline): SGHRS, YFSETQ. CDR3 DNA: TGCGCCAGCAGCTGGGACAGGCCTCGGGGGACCCAGTACTTC. This gives the protein CASSWDRPRGTQYF.

The table lists this clone with a few counts. The J gene is TRBJ2-7, the V gene TRBV11-2, with D possibly being TRBD1 (6 bases). The V gene's germline CDR1 is SGHAT and CDR2 FQNNGV. Trimming pared 5 bases from V and 7 bases from J, leaving 24 bases between. The CDR3 is 16 amino acids. For the CDR3, the DNA is TGTGCCAGCAGCCCAAGACAGGCCTTTAAGGAGAGGGAGCAGTACTTC. It yields the protein CASSPRQAFKEREQYF. Supplemented by reference TRBV11-2 and TRBJ2-7, the full variable domain reads EAGVAQSPRYKIIEKRQSVAFWCNPISGHATLYWYQQILGQGPKLLIQFQNNGVVDDSQLPKDRFSAERLKGVDSTLKIQPAKLEDSAVYLCASSPRQAFKEREQYFGPGTRLTVT.

This rearrangement joins TRBV6-5 to TRBJ2-7; TRBD2 matches at 7 bases. The CDR3 consists of 15 residues. V was clipped by 2 bases and J by 3 bases; unmatched bases: 7. Germline-derived CDR1 and CDR2 are MNHEY and SVGAGI. In DNA form, the CDR3 reads TGTGCCAGCAGTTACGGGTTAGCGGGTAACTACGAGCAGTACTTC. It specifies CASSYGLAGNYEQYF.

This clone was recorded only once. This chain uses TRBV18 with TRBJ1-1; tentatively, D is TRBD1 (5 bases). The CDR3 consists of 15 residues. Germline CDR1 reads KGHSH; CDR2 reads LQKENI. V lost 4 bases, J lost 2 bases, and 14 bases lay in between. The DNA of the CDR3 is TGTGCCAGCTCACGAAGGCTACAGGCTAACACTGAAGCTTTCTTT. Protein: CASSRRLQANTEAFF.

The rearrangement joins TRBV7-6 to TRBJ2-7, with D possibly TRBD1 on 7 matching bases. CDR3 length equals 15 residues. From germline, CDR1 is SGHVS and CDR2 FNYEAQ. Trimming removed 5 bases from V and 5 bases from J, with 19 bases in between. In DNA form, the CDR3 reads TGTGCCAGCAGCGGACAGGAGGGAGTCTTCGACGAGCAGTACTTC. Protein product: CASSGQEGVFDEQYF. Full variable domain (remainder filled in from reference TRBV7-6 and TRBJ2-7): GAGVSQSPRYKVTKRGQDVALRCDPISGHVSLYWYRQALGQGPEFLTYFNYEAQQDKSGLPNDRFSAERPEGSISTLTIQRTEQRDSAMYRCASSGQEGVFDEQYFGPGTRLTVT.

This chain uses TRBV5-6 with TRBJ2-7, with 11 bases fitting TRBD1. V was pared by 2 bases and J by 5 bases, with 6 bases of the junction left unmatched. The CDR3 has 15 amino acids. Germline V gene sequence: CDR1 SGHDT, CDR2 YYEEEE. The DNA for the CDR3 is TGTGCCAGCAGCTTCGGACAGGGGGCTTTCAACGAGCAGTACTTC. Residues: CASSFGQGAFNEQYF.

This clone has ten or more counts. The chain recombines TRBV5-4 with TRBJ1-2; possibly TRBD1 for D (5 bases). This CDR3 is 14 amino acids long. Germline V gene sequence: CDR1 SGHNT, CDR2 YYREEE (reference sequence). V lost 1 base, J lost 4 bases, and 11 bases lay in between. CDR3 loop: CASSLKTETYGYTF. The CDR3 nucleotides read TGTGCCAGCAGCTTGAAGACAGAGACCTATGGCTACACCTTC.

The genes are TRBV6-1 and TRBJ1-3; the match to TRBD1 covers 7 bases. V gave up 1 base and J gave up 4 bases; unmatched junction bases: 7. The germline V gene has CDR1 MNHNS and CDR2 SASEGT. The CDR3 consists of 16 residues. The CDR3 sequence is CASSEGQGWLGNTIYF. The CDR3 DNA reads as TGTGCCAGCAGTGAAGGACAGGGATGGTTAGGAAACACCATATATTTT.

This clone was found a few times. The chain has TRBV6-6 and TRBJ1-2; the D gene is possibly TRBD1 (6 bases). Germline V gene sequence: CDR1 MNHNY, CDR2 SVGAGI (reference sequence). The V gene lost 6 bases and the J gene lost 1 base, with 12 bases spanning the gap. The CDR3 has 14 amino acids. The CDR3 loop reads CASREGGYNYGYTF. CDR3 bases: TGTGCCAGCAGGGAAGGGGGTTATAACTATGGCTACACCTTC.

This clone has just one count. V and J are TRBV10-3 and TRBJ2-5, with TRBD1 matching 9 bases. The J call could be wrong; TRBJ2-7 is a better fit for the DNA end. The CDR3 has 15 amino acids. The V gene's germline CDR1 is ENHRY and CDR2 SYGVKD. The CDR3 bases are TGTGCCATCAGCGTCGGGACAGGGCTTGCCTACGAGCAGTACTTC. Residues: CAISVGTGLAYEQYF.

The rearrangement joins TRBV14 to TRBJ2-7, with 7 bases aligning to TRBD1. The CDR3 contains 15 residues. Germline lookup yields CDR1 SGHDN and CDR2 FVKESK. The V segment lost 0 bases and the J segment 4 bases; nucleotides outside the gene matches: 6. DNA of the CDR3: TGTGCCAGCAGCCAAGATTCGACAGGGCTGTACGAGCAGTACTTC. This encodes CASSQDSTGLYEQYF.

As concerns this clone: The junction departs from the called germline gene at one end, perhaps through a read error. The gene calls are TRBV7-7 and TRBJ2-6, with a possible D match to TRBD1 (5 bases). CDR1 is SSHAT, CDR2 FNYEAQ, per germline (reference sequence). The CDR3 consists of 15 residues. CDR3 region: CASSPTFAGANGLTF. The CDR3 DNA reads TGTGCTAGCAGCCCGACCTTCGCTGGGGCCAACGGCCTGACTTTC.

In DNA, the CDR3 is TGTGCCAGCTCACTACCCGGGACAGGGGGCGACGAGCAGTACTTC. This translates into CASSLPGTGGDEQYF. This chain joins TRBV18 and TRBJ2-7; 12 bases are a match to TRBD1. CDR3 length: 15 residues. Germline V gene sequence: CDR1 KGHSH, CDR2 LQKENI. Trimming cost V 4 bases and J 5 bases; bases outside gene matches: 6.

This clone was found a few times. This chain connects TRBV28 to TRBJ1-2, with D tentatively TRBD1 (6 bases). V was shortened by 5 bases and J by 8 bases, with 18 bases between the two germline ends. The CDR3 length is 14 residues. Germline-derived CDR1 and CDR2 are MDHEN and SYDVKM. CDR3 in DNA: TGTGCCAGCAGTCTCGACCGGGGGGCGAGAGGCTACACCTTC. This codes for CASSLDRGARGYTF.

The chain employs TRBV28 and TRBJ1-1; D call uncertain. V lost 10 bases and J lost 8, with 17 bases in between. The CDR3 extends over 12 amino acids. The germline V gene encodes CDR1 MDHEN and CDR2 SYDVKM. CDR3 in amino acids: CATIPSAKEAFF. The CDR3 DNA reads as TGTGCCACCATTCCTTCCGCTAAAGAAGCTTTCTTT.

The J gene is TRBJ1-3, the V gene TRBV6-6; TRBD1 is a possible D gene (6 bases). This CDR3 region has 16 residues. Germline CDR1 reads MNHNY; CDR2 reads SVGAGI (reference sequence). V was trimmed by 2 bases and J by 0 bases, leaving 11 bases between them. The CDR3 nucleotides are TGTGCCAGCAGTTACGCAGGGGCTAGCTCTGGAAACACCATATATTTT. Encoded protein: CASSYAGASSGNTIYF.

The CDR3 nucleotides are TGTGCCAGTAGTTCTGGACAGCTTTTGCAGCCCCAGCATTTT. Translation gives CASSSGQLLQPQHF. The rearrangement joins TRBV19 to TRBJ1-5, with D possibly matching TRBD1 (6 bases). Between the trimmed V and J ends, which lost 5 bases and 7 bases, there was a span of 15 bases. Germline V CDR1 and CDR2: LNHDA, SQIVND (reference sequence). The CDR3 contains 14 residues.

The V gene is TRBV6-5, the J gene TRBJ2-7, with D possibly being TRBD2 (5 bases). The CDR3 is 14 amino acids. The V gene lost 6 bases and the J gene lost 6 bases, with 18 bases spanning the gap. Germline V gives CDR1 MNHEY, CDR2 SVGAGI. The CDR3 is CASSPSSAGVEQYF. The CDR3 DNA sequence: TGTGCCAGCAGCCCCTCCAGTGCCGGGGTCGAGCAGTACTTC.

This clone is a singleton in its sample. The chain uses TRBV9 and TRBJ1-1; no clear D. Germline V CDR1 and CDR2: SGDLS, YYNGEE. Trimming took off 3 bases at V and 1 base at J, with 13 bases between the two ends. This CDR3 spans 15 amino acids. The CDR3 sequence is CASSDPGEGNTEAFF. The CDR3 nucleotides are TGTGCCAGCAGCGACCCCGGGGAGGGGAACACTGAAGCTTTCTTT.

A remark on this clone: An end of the junction differs from the germline gene, which may be a read error. The V call is TRBV5-6, the J call TRBJ2-7, with TRBD2 matching 10 bases. From germline, CDR1 is SGHDT and CDR2 YYEEEE. CDR3 length equals 13 residues. The CDR3 region has the DNA TGTGCCAGCAGCTTGGGGGGTCTAGCGGGGGACACCTTC. Protein sequence: CASSLGGLAGDTF.

This clone was detected a few times. This chain uses TRBV7-9 with TRBJ2-7; TRBD2 agrees at 14 bases. CDR3 length: 15 residues. Germline V CDR1 and CDR2: SEHNR, FQNEAQ (reference sequence). Unmatched junction bases numbered 3, after V lost 4 bases and J lost 4 bases. As DNA, the CDR3 is TGTGCCAGCAGCTGGGGGACTAGCGGGGGTTACGAGCAGTACTTC. This translates into CASSWGTSGGYEQYF.